The 13 T cell receptor beta chains below all came from one sample that was sequenced in a study of blood T cells in healthy people across ages. The authors ran a second PCR of about 6 to 12 cycles using a sample-barcoded 5' primer and a J-beta primer mix. TCRdb used MiXCR to reprocess the 5' RACE reads, holding one entry per CDR3 protein. In the table there are approximately 960,000 distinct CDR3 sequences, almost 30% of which are singletons. The same data also went into a second study, on T cells of mothers and their children.

The sequenced sample consisted of blood. Receptors originate from a woman aged 40 to 49 in good health.

The chain joins TRBV6-1 to TRBJ2-7; 7 nucleotides agree with TRBD1. CDR1 and CDR2 (germline): MNHNS, SASEGT. Losses at the gene ends were 11 bases for V and 7 bases for J; bases not matched to a gene: 14. The CDR3 contains 13 residues. The CDR3 reads CAGRWGQYNEQYF. DNA of the CDR3: TGTGCCGGCCGCTGGGGACAGTACAATGAGCAGTACTTC.

V usage is TRBV24-1 and J usage is TRBJ2-2; D perhaps matches TRBD1 (6 bases). The J call may be incorrect, as the DNA end agrees better with TRBJ1-1. Germline V lookup: CDR1 KGHDR, CDR2 SFDVKD. The CDR3 contains 14 residues. For the CDR3, the DNA is TGTGCCACCAGTGGCGGCCACGGGGGCGGAGGAGCTTTCTTT. Its translation: CATSGGHGGGGAFF.

This clonotype has a handful of counts. The chain combines TRBV9 with TRBJ1-5, with D hard to call. CDR3 size: 13 residues. With 1 base removed from V and 6 bases from J, the gap between germline ends came to 8 bases. Germline CDR1 SGDLS, CDR2 YYNGEE. The CDR3 nucleotides read TGTGCCAGCAGCGTAACAGATGGTCAGCCCCAGCATTTT. Amino acid sequence: CASSVTDGQPQHF.

This clonotype was recorded many times. The chain has TRBV15 and TRBJ1-2, with 9 bases identical to TRBD1. Unmatched junction bases numbered 17, after V lost 7 bases and J lost 8 bases. The germline V gene has CDR1 LNHNV and CDR2 YYDKDF (reference sequence). The CDR3 extends over 16 amino acids. In DNA form, the CDR3 reads TGTGCCACCAACCCCCTAGGACAGGGGCTGTCGTTGGGCTACACCTTC. Its protein product is CATNPLGQGLSLGYTF.

This clonotype has just a few counts. The chain recombines TRBV20-1 with TRBJ2-5; D not certain. This CDR3 has 11 amino acids. Germline CDR1 and CDR2: DFQATT and SNEGSKA (reference sequence). The ends were cut back, 3 bases at V and 5 bases at J, with 7 bases in the middle. The CDR3 region is CSARRWETQYF. DNA for the CDR3: TGCAGTGCTAGGAGGTGGGAGACCCAGTACTTC.

The rearrangement joins TRBV27 to TRBJ1-6, with D perhaps TRBD1 (6 bases). The CDR3 length is 16 residues. Germline values: CDR1 MNHEY, CDR2 SMNVEV (reference sequence). The ends were cut back, 7 bases at V and 5 bases at J, with 18 bases in the middle. This CDR3 reads CASTPWGAGNNSPLHF. In nucleotides, the CDR3 is TGTGCCAGCACCCCTTGGGGGGCAGGGAATAATTCACCCCTCCACTTT.

This clonotype was observed at least ten times. The V gene is TRBV4-1, the J gene TRBJ1-1; maybe TRBD1 (6 bases). Germline CDR1 reads MGHRA; CDR2 reads YSYEKL. Trimming stripped 3 bases from V and 11 bases from J, with 16 bases between. The CDR3 spans 13 residues. CDR3 sequence (DNA): TGCGCCAGCAGCCATGTGCCCGGGGGCCCGGCTTTCTTT. Translating it yields CASSHVPGGPAFF.

This clonotype was recorded a few times. This rearrangement joins TRBV5-1 to TRBJ2-1; 12 nucleotides agree with TRBD2. This CDR3 is built from 16 residues. Germline V lookup: CDR1 SGHRS, CDR2 YFSETQ. V lost 4 bases to trimming and J lost 7 bases; unmatched junction nucleotides: 9. CDR3 DNA: TGCGCCAGCAGCGGGATACTAGCGGGGGGTAGTAATGAGCAGTTCTTC. As protein: CASSGILAGGSNEQFF.

In this sample, this clonotype turned up many times. J is TRBJ2-3 and V is TRBV7-6; the D call may be TRBD1 or TRBD2 (6 bases each). This CDR3 contains 16 residues. V dropped 1 base and J dropped 0 bases, with 11 bases sitting between them. Germline loops: CDR1 SGHVS, CDR2 FNYEAQ. The CDR3 DNA reads as TGTGCCAGCAGCTTAGAGGGGGGCGGAAGCACAGATACGCAGTATTTT. Protein product: CASSLEGGGSTDTQYF.

In this sample, this clonotype turned up once. The chain links TRBV20-1 to TRBJ1-2; weak D call: TRBD1 (5 bases). Deletions cut 3 bases from V and 8 bases from J, with 22 bases between. The CDR3 contains 15 residues. The germline gives CDR1 DFQATT, CDR2 SNEGSKA (reference sequence). CDR3 coding DNA: TGCAGTGCTAGGGCTTACTCCGGGGCGACTTGGGGCTACACCTTC. This gives the protein CSARAYSGATWGYTF.

J is TRBJ2-1 and V is TRBV6-2 or TRBV6-3; 8 bases fit TRBD2. Germline V gene sequence: CDR1 MNHEY, CDR2 SVGEGT. The CDR3 runs 15 residues. V shed 6 bases, J shed 6 bases, and the junction held 10 bases outside the gene matches. For the CDR3, the DNA is TGTGCCAGCAGGAGAACGGGGGGGCCCGTCAATGAGCAGTTCTTC. Its translation: CASRRTGGPVNEQFF.

DNA for the CDR3: TGTGCCAGCAGCTTTACGGACAGGACTGAAGCTTTCTTT. Amino acid sequence: CASSFTDRTEAFF. The chain couples TRBV7-6 to TRBJ1-1, with 7 bases that match TRBD1. Germline V lookup: CDR1 SGHVS, CDR2 FNYEAQ. There are 13 residues in the CDR3. J lost 5 bases, V lost 3 bases, and 3 bases had no gene match. The full variable domain, its missing parts supplied by reference TRBV7-6 and TRBJ1-1, is GAGVSQSPRYKVTKRGQDVALRCDPISGHVSLYWYRQALGQGPEFLTYFNYEAQQDKSGLPNDRFSAERPEGSISTLTIQRTEQRDSAMYRCASSFTDRTEAFFGQGTRLTVV.

V and J are TRBV7-2 and TRBJ1-1; 7 bases match TRBD1. The CDR3 loop spans 12 amino acids. Germline CDR1 reads SGHTA; CDR2 reads FQGNSA. The V segment lost 4 bases and the J segment 11 bases; nucleotides outside the gene matches: 7. The chain's CDR3 is CASSSDRVSAFF. Written as DNA, the CDR3 is TGTGCCAGCAGCTCCGACAGGGTCAGCGCTTTCTTT. Supplemented by reference TRBV7-2 and TRBJ1-1, the full variable domain reads GAGVSQSPSNKVTEKGKDVELRCDPISGHTALYWYRQSLGQGLEFLIYFQGNSAPDKSGLPSDRFSAERTGGSVSTLTIQRTQQEDSAVYLCASSSDRVSAFFGQGTRLTVV.